The 18 T cell receptor beta chains reported below all come from one sample, sequenced in a study of blood T cell repertoires in COVID-19. Profiled with immunoSEQ multiplex PCR; TCRdb holds only in-frame clones, not every one. This sample has 300,000 to 400,000 clones, with around 87% found just once. The sequencing input was peripheral blood. The receptors stem from an older woman with COVID-19, enrolled during active disease.

This clone was recorded a few times. J is TRBJ2-5 and V is TRBV9; TRBD2 agrees at 8 bases. The CDR3 spans 13 residues. Germline CDR1 SGDLS, CDR2 YYNGEE. The junction had 4 bases not matched to a gene; V was cut back by 4 bases and J by 5 bases. The CDR3 DNA reads as TGTGCCAGCAGCCGACTAGCGCGTGAGACCCAGTACTTC. Translated, it gives CASSRLARETQYF.

J is TRBJ2-1 and V is TRBV19; no clear D. The CDR3 consists of 14 residues. The V end lost 5 bases, the J end lost 8 bases, and 16 bases lay between the germline ends. CDR1 LNHDA and CDR2 SQIVND come from the germline V gene (reference sequence). The CDR3 protein is CASSLTPMVDEQFF. Here the CDR3 DNA reads TGTGCCAGTAGTTTGACTCCCATGGTTGATGAGCAGTTCTTC.

In its sample, this clone was seen a few times. Other nucleotide sequences from this sample produce the same CDR3. The chain carries TRBV5-1 and TRBJ2-3; TRBD2 aligns across 8 bases. V shed 2 bases and J 1 base; nucleotides not matched to a gene: 0. Germline loops: CDR1 SGHRS, CDR2 YFSETQ. The CDR3 length is 14 residues. This chain's CDR3 is CASSLAGGTDTQYF. CDR3 coding DNA: TGCGCCAGCAGCTTAGCGGGGGGCACAGATACGCAGTATTTT.

The sample holds one count of this clone. The chain combines TRBV6-1 with TRBJ1-5; 9 bases line up with TRBD1. Unmatched junction bases numbered 1, after V lost 1 base and J lost 6 bases. The CDR3 is 14 amino acids. Germline V gives CDR1 MNHNS, CDR2 SASEGT. The CDR3 DNA reads as TGTGCCAGCAGTGAAGTGACAGGGGGTCAGCCCCAGCATTTT. This translates into CASSEVTGGQPQHF.

This clone has a single count. The genes are TRBV3-1 (or the pseudogene TRBV3-2) and TRBJ2-2; 7 positions agree with TRBD2. CDR3 size: 16 residues. The germline gives CDR1 LGHDT, CDR2 YNNKEL (reference sequence). After removal of 1 base from V and 7 bases from J, the junction contained 9 bases not matched to a gene. CDR3 loop: CASSQVWSGRGGELFF. As DNA, the CDR3 is TGTGCCAGCAGCCAAGTTTGGTCAGGGAGGGGCGGGGAGCTGTTTTTT.

This clone appeared a single time. V and J are TRBV5-1 and TRBJ2-7, with 8 bases aligning to TRBD2. This CDR3 region has 17 residues. CDR1 is SGHRS and CDR2 is YFSETQ in the germline V gene. V was pared by 4 bases and J by 6 bases, with 18 bases of the junction left unmatched. CDR3 sequence (DNA): TGCGCCAGCAGCCCTGACCCGGGGGGGACTAGGCGGGTCGAGCAGTACTTC. This sequence encodes CASSPDPGGTRRVEQYF. Based on the CDR3 plus reference TRBV5-1 and TRBJ2-7, the full variable domain is KAGVTQTPRYLIKTRGQQVTLSCSPISGHRSVSWYQQTPGQGLQFLFEYFSETQRNKGNFPGRFSGRQFSNSRSEMNVSTLELGDSALYLCASSPDPGGTRRVEQYFGPGTRLTVT.

V is TRBV3-1 (or the pseudogene TRBV3-2) and J is TRBJ2-7; 10 nucleotides agree with TRBD2. This CDR3 region has 15 residues. Per germline, CDR1 LGHDT and CDR2 YNNKEL (reference sequence). V lost 4 bases to trimming and J lost 3 bases; unmatched junction nucleotides: 6. CDR3 sequence: CASSPLAGAFYEQYF. The CDR3 region has the DNA TGTGCCAGCAGCCCCCTAGCGGGGGCCTTCTACGAGCAGTACTTC.

This rearrangement joins TRBV5-1 to TRBJ1-2; D might be TRBD1 (6 bases). The V gene's germline CDR1 is SGHRS and CDR2 YFSETQ. Trimming cost V 4 bases and J 4 bases, with 14 bases left between them. The CDR3 is made up of 14 amino acids. The CDR3 loop is CASSASTGPYGYTF. In nucleotides, the CDR3 is TGCGCCAGCAGCGCATCGACAGGTCCCTATGGCTACACCTTC.

This clone appeared once. The rearrangement uses TRBV19 and TRBJ2-7, with D tentatively TRBD2 (6 bases). Germline CDR1 LNHDA, CDR2 SQIVND (reference sequence). V was cut by 5 bases and J by 3 bases, with 23 bases left in between. The CDR3 consists of 17 residues. The CDR3 is CASSPPLGGGSVYEQYF. The CDR3 DNA is TGTGCCAGTAGTCCCCCCCTGGGGGGAGGCAGCGTCTACGAGCAGTACTTC.

V and J are TRBV28 and TRBJ1-1, with D possibly TRBD1 on 6 matching bases. The V end was cut by 7 bases, the J end by 8 bases, with 23 bases between. The CDR3 is 15 residues long. CDR1 and CDR2 (germline): MDHEN, SYDVKM. The CDR3 nucleotides are TGTGCCAGCACTCTAGGGGGGGCCCTCCTGGGGGAAGCTTTCTTT. Its translation: CASTLGGALLGEAFF. The full variable domain, with the rest looked up from reference TRBV28 and TRBJ1-1, is DVKVTQSSRYLVKRTGEKVFLECVQDMDHENMFWYRQDPGLGLRLIYFSYDVKMKEKGDIPEGYSVSREKKERFSLILESASTNQTSMYLCASTLGGALLGEAFFGQGTRLTVV.

The chain carries TRBV7-8 and TRBJ1-1; no firm D call. Germline loops: CDR1 SGHVS, CDR2 FQNEAQ. Trimming removed 5 bases at V and 5 bases at J, with 21 bases between. CDR3 length: 16 residues. The CDR3 protein is CASSIRARPGRTEAFF. The CDR3 region has the DNA TGTGCCAGCAGCATCCGAGCCAGGCCCGGTCGGACTGAAGCTTTCTTT.

This clone has just a few counts. V is TRBV28 and J is TRBJ1-1; D call uncertain. Germline loops: CDR1 MDHEN, CDR2 SYDVKM. This CDR3 is 14 amino acids long. Trimming removed 5 bases from V and 4 bases from J, with 14 bases in between. The CDR3 loop reads CASSQGPRGTEAFF. CDR3 bases: TGTGCCAGCAGTCAAGGCCCTAGAGGCACTGAAGCTTTCTTT.

The chain recombines TRBV7-3 with TRBJ2-2; 8 positions match TRBD2. In germline, CDR1 is SGHTA, CDR2 FQGTGA. The V and J ends lost 5 bases and 6 bases, in that order; junction bases with no gene match: 8. This CDR3 is 15 amino acids long. For the CDR3, the DNA is TGTGCCAGCAGCCTCCGGGGGGGCCACGCCGGGGAGCTGTTTTTT. Residues: CASSLRGGHAGELFF.

The rearrangement uses TRBV15 and TRBJ1-2; a possible D gene is TRBD1 (6 bases). Germline V gives CDR1 LNHNV, CDR2 YYDKDF (reference sequence). The CDR3 loop spans 14 amino acids. V lost 3 bases, J lost 4 bases, and 12 bases lay in between. The CDR3 sequence is CATSRQGGGYGYTF. The DNA of the CDR3 is TGTGCCACCAGCAGGCAGGGAGGGGGCTATGGCTACACCTTC.

The chain is built from TRBV6-1 and TRBJ1-5; 11 bases line up with TRBD1. The CDR3 is 21 residues long. Per the germline V gene, CDR1 is MNHNS and CDR2 is SASEGT. J was trimmed by 2 bases and V by 1 base; bases with no gene match: 16. CDR3 sequence (DNA): TGTGCCAGCAGTGAAGGGGAGTGGGGACAGGGGGTATCTTTTCGCAATCAGCCCCAGCATTTT. It yields the protein CASSEGEWGQGVSFRNQPQHF.

J is TRBJ2-4 and V is TRBV3-1 (or the pseudogene TRBV3-2), with 7 nucleotides matching TRBD2. V dropped 1 base and J dropped 1; count of bases not matched to a gene: 7. This CDR3 is 17 amino acids long. The germline V gene has CDR1 LGHDT and CDR2 YNNKEL (reference sequence). The CDR3 loop is CASSQASGVSAKNIQYF. The CDR3 DNA is TGTGCCAGCAGCCAAGCGAGCGGGGTGTCGGCCAAAAACATTCAGTACTTC.

The chain couples TRBV19 to TRBJ1-4; possible D gene TRBD1, 5 bases. CDR3 size: 19 residues. V lost 3 bases and J lost 8, with 28 bases in between. The germline CDR1 and CDR2 sequences are LNHDA and SQIVND (reference sequence). CDR3 sequence (DNA): TGTGCCAGTAGTATCGGGCTACGACAGAGTAGACTCCGGCCGGAAAAACTGTTTTTT. Translated, it gives CASSIGLRQSRLRPEKLFF.

The chain couples TRBV5-1 to TRBJ2-2; possibly TRBD2 for D (5 bases). Trimming took 4 bases from V and 4 from J, leaving 17 bases between them. Per germline, CDR1 SGHRS and CDR2 YFSETQ. There are 16 residues in the CDR3. CDR3 DNA: TGCGCCAGCAGCGATTGGGCCCATGGAGGCACCGGGGAGCTGTTTTTT. Encoded protein: CASSDWAHGGTGELFF.